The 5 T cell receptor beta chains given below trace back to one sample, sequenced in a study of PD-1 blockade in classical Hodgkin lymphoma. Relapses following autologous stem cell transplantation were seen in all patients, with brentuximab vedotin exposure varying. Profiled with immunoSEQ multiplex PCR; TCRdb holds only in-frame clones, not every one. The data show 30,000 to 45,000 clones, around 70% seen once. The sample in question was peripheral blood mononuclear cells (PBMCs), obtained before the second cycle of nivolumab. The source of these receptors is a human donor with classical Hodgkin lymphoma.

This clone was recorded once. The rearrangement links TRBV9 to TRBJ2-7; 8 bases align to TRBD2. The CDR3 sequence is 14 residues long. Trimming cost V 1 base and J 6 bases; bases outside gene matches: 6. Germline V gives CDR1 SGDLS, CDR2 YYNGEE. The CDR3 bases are TGTGCCAGCAGCGTAAGTAGCGGGAACACCGAGCAGTACTTC. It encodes CASSVSSGNTEQYF. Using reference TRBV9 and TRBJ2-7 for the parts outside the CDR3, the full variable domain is DSGVTQTPKHLITATGQRVTLRCSPRSGDLSVYWYQQSLDQGLQFLIQYYNGEERAKGNILERFSAQQFPDLHSELNLSSLELGDSALYFCASSVSSGNTEQYFGPGTRLTVT.

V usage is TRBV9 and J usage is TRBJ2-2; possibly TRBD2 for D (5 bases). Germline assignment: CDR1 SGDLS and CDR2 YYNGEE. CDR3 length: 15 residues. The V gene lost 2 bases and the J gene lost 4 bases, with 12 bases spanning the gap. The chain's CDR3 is CASSVGPAGTGELFF. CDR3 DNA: TGTGCCAGCAGCGTCGGACCCGCGGGCACCGGGGAGCTGTTTTTT.

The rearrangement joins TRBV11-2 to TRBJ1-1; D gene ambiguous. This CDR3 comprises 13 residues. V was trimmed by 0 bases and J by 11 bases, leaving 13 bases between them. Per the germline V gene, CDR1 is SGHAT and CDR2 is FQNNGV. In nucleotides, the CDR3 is TGTGCCAGCAGCTTAGAGACAACAAGCAGGGCTTTCTTT. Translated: CASSLETTSRAFF.

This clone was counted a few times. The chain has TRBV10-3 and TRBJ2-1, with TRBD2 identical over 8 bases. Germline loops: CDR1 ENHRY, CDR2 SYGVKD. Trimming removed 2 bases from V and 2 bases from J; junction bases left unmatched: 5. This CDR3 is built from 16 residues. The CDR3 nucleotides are TGTGCCATCAGTGAGGCGGGAGGACTTACCTACAATGAGCAGTTCTTC. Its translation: CAISEAGGLTYNEQFF.

For the CDR3, the DNA is TGTGCCAGCAGTTACGCGAGCCCTTCCCAGGAGCAGTACTTC. Encoded protein: CASSYASPSQEQYF. The chain combines TRBV6-5 with TRBJ2-7, with D unclear. V lost 2 bases, J lost 7 bases, and 15 bases lay in between. CDR1 MNHEY and CDR2 SVGAGI come from the germline V gene. The CDR3 is 14 amino acids.